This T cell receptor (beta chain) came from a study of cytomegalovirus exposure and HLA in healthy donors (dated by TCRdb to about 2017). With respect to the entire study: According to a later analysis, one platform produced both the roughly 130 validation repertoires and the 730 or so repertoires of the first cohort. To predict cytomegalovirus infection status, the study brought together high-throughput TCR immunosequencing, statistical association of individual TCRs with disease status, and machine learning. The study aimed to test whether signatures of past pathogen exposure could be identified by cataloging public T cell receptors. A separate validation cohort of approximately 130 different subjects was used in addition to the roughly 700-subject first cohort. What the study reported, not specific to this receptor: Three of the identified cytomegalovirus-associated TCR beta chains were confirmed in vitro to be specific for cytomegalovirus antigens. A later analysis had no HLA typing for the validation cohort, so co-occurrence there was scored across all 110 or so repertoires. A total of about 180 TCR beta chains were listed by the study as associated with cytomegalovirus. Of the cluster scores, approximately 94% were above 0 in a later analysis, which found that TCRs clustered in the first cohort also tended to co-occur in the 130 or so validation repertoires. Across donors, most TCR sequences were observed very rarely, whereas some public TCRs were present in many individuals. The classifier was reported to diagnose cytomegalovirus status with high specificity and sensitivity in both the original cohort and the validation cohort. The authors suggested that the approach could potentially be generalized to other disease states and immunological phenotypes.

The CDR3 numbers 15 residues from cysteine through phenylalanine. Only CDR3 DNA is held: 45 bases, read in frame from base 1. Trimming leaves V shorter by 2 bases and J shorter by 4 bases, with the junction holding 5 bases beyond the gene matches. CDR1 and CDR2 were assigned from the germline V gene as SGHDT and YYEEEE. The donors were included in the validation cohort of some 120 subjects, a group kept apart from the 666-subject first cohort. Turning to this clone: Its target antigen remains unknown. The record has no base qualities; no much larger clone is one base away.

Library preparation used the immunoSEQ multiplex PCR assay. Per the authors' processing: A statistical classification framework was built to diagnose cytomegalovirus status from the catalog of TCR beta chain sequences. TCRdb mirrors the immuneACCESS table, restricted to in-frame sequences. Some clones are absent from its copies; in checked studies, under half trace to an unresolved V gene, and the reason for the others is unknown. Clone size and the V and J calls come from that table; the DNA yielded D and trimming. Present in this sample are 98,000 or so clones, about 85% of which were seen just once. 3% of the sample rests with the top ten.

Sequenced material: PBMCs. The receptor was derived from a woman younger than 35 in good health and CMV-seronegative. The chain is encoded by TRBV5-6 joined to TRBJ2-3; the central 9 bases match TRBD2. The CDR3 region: CASSFSGGRSDTQYF. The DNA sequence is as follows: TGTGCCAGCAGCTTTAGCGGGGGAAGATCAGATACGCAGTATTTT. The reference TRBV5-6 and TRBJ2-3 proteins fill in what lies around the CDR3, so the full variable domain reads DAGVTQSPTHLIKTRGQQVTLRCSPKSGHDTVSWYQQALGQGPQFIFQYYEEEERQRGNFPDRFSGHQFPNYSSELNVNALLLGDSALYLCASSFSGGRSDTQYFGPGTRLTVL.